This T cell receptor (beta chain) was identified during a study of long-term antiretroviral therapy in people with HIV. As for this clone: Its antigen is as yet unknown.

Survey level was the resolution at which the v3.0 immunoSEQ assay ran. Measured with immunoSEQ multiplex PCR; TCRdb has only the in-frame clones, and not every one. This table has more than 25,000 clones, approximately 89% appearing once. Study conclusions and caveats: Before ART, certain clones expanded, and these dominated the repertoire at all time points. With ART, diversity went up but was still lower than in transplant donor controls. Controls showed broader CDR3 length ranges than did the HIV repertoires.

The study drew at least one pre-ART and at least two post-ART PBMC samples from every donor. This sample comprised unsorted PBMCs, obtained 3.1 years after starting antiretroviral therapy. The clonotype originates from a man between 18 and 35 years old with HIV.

Here the CDR3 reads CASSEGVVYEQYF. CDR3 nucleotides: TGTGCCAGCAGTGAAGGCGTCGTCTACGAGCAGTACTTC. The V gene is TRBV2, the J gene TRBJ2-7; D remains unclear. In germline, CDR1 is SNHLY, CDR2 FYNNEI. The CDR3 length is 13 residues. With 1 base removed from V and 3 bases from J, the gap between germline ends came to 7 bases. Filled out from reference TRBV2 and TRBJ2-7, the complete variable domain reads EPEVTQTPSHQVTQMGQEVILRCVPISNHLYFYWYRQILGQKVEFLVSFYNNEISEKSEIFDDQFSVERPDGSNFTLKIRSTKLEDSAMYFCASSEGVVYEQYFGPGTRLTVT.